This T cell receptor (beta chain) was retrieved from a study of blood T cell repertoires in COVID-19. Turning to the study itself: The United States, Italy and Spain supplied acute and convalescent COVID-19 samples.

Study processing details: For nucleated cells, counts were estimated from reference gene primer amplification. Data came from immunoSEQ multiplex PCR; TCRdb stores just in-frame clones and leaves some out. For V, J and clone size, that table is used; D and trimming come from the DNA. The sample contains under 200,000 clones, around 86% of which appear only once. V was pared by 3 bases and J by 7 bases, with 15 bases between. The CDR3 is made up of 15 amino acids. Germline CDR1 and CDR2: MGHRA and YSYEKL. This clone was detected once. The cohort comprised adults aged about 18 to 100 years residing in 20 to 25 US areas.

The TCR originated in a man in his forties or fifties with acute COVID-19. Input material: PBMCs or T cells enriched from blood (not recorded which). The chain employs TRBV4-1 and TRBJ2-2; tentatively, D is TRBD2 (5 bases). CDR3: CASSQKPTGYGELFF. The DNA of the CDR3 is TGCGCCAGCAGCCAGAAGCCCACGGGGTACGGGGAGCTGTTTTTT.